This TCR beta chain was captured by sequencing in a study of T cells in Graves' hyperthyroidism and ophthalmopathy. Whole-study results and caveats: Most thyroid clonotypes expanded above 0.001 appeared in blood too.

Hyperthyroidism had been newly diagnosed in patients aged 18 to 65, and its duration was under 2 months. On the basis of clinical symptoms, serum thyroxine and TRAb, thyroid ultrasound and orbital computed tomography, diagnoses were made. The ends were cut back, 6 bases at V and 3 bases at J, with 15 bases in the middle. The CDR3 loop spans 14 amino acids. CDR1 is MDHEN, CDR2 SYDVKM, per germline. RNA transcripts served as the template for amplifying TCR beta CDR3 regions. HTBI primers were the set used in a first-round RT-PCR of the TCR CDR3. TCRdb fed the multiplex PCR reads into MiXCR, producing one record per CDR3 protein. The data show roughly 740,000 distinct CDR3 sequences, roughly 15% seen once. This clonotype turned up a few times. Its antigen is as yet unknown.

Sequencing was carried out using blood. The sequence was collected from a man aged 18 to 29 with Graves' hyperthyroidism. The rearrangement joins TRBV28 to TRBJ2-7; D gene ambiguous. The chain's CDR3 is CASSSGSVIYEQYF. The CDR3 DNA is TGTGCCAGCAGCTCCGGGTCAGTGATCTACGAGCAGTACTTC. The full variable domain, its missing parts supplied by reference TRBV28 and TRBJ2-7, is DVKVTQSSRYLVKRTGEKVFLECVQDMDHENMFWYRQDPGLGLRLIYFSYDVKMKEKGDIPEGYSVSREKKERFSLILESASTNQTSMYLCASSSGSVIYEQYFGPGTRLTVT.